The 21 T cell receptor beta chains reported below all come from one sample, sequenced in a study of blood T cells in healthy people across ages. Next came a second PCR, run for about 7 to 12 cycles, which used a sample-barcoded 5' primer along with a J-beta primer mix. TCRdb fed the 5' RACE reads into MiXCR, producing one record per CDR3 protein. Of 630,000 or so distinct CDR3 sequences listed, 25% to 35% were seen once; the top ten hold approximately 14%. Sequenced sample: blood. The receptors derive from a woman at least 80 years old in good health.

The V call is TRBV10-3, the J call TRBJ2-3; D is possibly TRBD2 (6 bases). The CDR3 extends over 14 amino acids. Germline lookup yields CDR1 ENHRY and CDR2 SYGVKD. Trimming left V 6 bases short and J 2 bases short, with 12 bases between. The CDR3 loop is CAISPGLHTDTQYF. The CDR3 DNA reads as TGTGCCATCAGCCCGGGACTCCACACAGATACGCAGTATTTT.

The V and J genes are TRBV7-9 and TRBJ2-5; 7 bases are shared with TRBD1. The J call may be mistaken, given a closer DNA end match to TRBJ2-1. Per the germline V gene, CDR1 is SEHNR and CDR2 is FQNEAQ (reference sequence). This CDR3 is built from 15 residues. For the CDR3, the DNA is TGTGCCAGCAGCTTAGGGGACAGTCGCCAAGAGACCCAGTTCTTC. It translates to CASSLGDSRQETQFF.

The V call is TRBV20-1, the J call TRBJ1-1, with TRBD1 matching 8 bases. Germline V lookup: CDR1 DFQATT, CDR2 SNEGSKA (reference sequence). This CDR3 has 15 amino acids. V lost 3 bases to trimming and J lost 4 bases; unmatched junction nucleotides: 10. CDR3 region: CSASPGTGRSTEAFF. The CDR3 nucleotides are TGCAGTGCTAGTCCCGGGACAGGTAGGAGCACTGAAGCTTTCTTT.

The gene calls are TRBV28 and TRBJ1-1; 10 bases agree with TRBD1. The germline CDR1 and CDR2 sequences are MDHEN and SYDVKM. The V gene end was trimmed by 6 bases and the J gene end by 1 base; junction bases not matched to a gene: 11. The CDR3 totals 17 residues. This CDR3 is CASRNEKTGGRNTEAFF. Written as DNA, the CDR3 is TGTGCCAGCAGGAACGAAAAGACAGGGGGCCGGAACACTGAAGCTTTCTTT.

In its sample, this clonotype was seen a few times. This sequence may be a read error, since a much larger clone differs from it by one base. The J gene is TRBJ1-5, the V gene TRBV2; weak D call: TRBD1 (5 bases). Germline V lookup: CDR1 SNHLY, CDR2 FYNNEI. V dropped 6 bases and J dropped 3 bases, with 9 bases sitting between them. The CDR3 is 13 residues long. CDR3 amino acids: CASRQGYNQPQHF. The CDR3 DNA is TGTGCCAGCAGGCAGGGTTACAATCAGCCCCAGCATTTT.

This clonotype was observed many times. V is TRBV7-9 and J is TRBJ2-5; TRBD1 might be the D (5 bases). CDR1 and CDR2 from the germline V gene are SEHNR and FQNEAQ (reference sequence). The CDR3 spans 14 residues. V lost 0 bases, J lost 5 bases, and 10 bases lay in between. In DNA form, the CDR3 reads TGTGCCAGCAGCTTAGCAGGGGTAGAGGAGACCCAGTACTTC. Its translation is CASSLAGVEETQYF.

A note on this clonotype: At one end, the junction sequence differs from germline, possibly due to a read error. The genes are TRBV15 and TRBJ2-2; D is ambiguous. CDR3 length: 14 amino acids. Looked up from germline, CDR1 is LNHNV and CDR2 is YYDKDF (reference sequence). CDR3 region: CATSNYQNAGELFF. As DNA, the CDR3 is TGTGCCACCAGCAATTATCAGAACGCCGGGGAGCTGTTTTTT.

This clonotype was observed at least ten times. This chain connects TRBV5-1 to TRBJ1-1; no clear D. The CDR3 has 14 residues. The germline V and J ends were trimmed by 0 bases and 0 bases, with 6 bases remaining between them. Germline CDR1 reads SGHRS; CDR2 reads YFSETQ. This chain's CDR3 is CASSLDNLNTEAFF. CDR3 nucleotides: TGCGCCAGCAGCTTGGACAACCTGAACACTGAAGCTTTCTTT.

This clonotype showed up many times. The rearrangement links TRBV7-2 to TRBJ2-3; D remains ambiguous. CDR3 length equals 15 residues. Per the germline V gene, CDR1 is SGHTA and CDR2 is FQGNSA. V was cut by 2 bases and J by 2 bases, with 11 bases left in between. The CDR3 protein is CASSLSPAPTDTQYF. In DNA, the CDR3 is TGTGCCAGCAGCTTATCCCCAGCCCCCACAGATACGCAGTATTTT.

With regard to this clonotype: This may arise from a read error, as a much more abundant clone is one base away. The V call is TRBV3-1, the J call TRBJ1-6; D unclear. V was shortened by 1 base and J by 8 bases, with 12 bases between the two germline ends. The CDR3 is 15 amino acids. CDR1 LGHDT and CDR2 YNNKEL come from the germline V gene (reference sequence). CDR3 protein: CASSQAGREYSPLHF. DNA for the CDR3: TGTGCCAGCAGCCAAGCGGGGAGGGAATATTCACCCCTCCACTTT.

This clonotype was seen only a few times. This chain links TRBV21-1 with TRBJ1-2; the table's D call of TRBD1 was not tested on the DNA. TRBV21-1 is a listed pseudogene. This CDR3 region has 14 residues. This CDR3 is CASSKAGQHYGYTF. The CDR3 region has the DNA TGTGCCAGCAGCAAAGCGGGACAGCACTATGGCTACACCTTC.

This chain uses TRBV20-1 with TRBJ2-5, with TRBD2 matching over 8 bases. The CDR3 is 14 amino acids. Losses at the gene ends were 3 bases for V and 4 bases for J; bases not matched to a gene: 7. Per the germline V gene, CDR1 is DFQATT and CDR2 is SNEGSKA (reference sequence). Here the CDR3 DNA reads TGCAGTGCTAGTCGCGGTAGCGGGGCAGAGACCCAGTACTTC. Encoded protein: CSASRGSGAETQYF.

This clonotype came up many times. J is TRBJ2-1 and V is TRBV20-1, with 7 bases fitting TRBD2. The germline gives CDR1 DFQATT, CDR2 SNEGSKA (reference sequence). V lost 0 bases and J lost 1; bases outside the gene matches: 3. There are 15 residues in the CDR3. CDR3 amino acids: CSARDHGGSYNEQFF. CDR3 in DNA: TGCAGTGCTAGAGATCACGGGGGGTCCTACAATGAGCAGTTCTTC.

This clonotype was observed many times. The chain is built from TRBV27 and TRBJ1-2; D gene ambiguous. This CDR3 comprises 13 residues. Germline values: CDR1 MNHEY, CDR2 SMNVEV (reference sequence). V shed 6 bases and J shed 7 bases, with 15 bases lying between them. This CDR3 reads CASSPARMGGYTF. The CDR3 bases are TGTGCCAGCAGCCCCGCTAGGATGGGTGGCTACACCTTC.

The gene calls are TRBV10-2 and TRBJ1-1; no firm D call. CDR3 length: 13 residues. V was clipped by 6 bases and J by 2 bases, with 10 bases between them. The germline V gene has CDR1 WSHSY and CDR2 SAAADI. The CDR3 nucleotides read TGCGCCAGCAGGGCGGGATTTAACACTGAAGCTTTCTTT. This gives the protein CASRAGFNTEAFF.

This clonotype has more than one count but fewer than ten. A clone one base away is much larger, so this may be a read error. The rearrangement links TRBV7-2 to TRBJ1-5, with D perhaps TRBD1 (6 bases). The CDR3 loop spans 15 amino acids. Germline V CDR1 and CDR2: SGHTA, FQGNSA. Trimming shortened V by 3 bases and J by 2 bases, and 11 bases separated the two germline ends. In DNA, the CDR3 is TGTGCCAGCAGCTTTCGACAGGATGGCAATCAGCCCCAGCATTTT. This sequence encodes CASSFRQDGNQPQHF.

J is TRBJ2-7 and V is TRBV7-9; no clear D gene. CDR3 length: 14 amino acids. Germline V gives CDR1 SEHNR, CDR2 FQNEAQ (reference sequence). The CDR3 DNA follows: TGTGCCAGCACCCCCTTGGCAGCCTCCTATGAGCAGTACGTC. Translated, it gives CASTPLAASYEQYV.

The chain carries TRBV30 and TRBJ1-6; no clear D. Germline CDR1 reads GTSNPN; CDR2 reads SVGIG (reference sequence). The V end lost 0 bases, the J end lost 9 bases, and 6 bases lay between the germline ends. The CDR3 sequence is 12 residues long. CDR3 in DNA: TGTGCCTGGAGTGTACCCGGTTCACCCCTCCACTTT. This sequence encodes CAWSVPGSPLHF.

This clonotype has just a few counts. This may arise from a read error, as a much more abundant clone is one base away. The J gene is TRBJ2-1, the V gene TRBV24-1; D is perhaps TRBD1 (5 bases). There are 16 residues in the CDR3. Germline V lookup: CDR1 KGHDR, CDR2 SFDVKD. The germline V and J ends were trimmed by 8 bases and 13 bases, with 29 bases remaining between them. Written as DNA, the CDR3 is TGTGCCACCACCACTAACTTAATAGGGGTCCGAGAGACCCAGTTCTTC. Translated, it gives CATTTNLIGVRETQFF.

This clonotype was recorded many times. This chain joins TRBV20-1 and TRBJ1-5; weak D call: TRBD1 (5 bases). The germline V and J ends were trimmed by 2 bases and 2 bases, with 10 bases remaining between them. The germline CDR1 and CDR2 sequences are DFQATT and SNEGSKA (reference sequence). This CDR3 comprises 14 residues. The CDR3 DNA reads TGCAGTGCTAGATCAGGGACCGGCAATCAGCCCCAGCATTTT. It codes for CSARSGTGNQPQHF.

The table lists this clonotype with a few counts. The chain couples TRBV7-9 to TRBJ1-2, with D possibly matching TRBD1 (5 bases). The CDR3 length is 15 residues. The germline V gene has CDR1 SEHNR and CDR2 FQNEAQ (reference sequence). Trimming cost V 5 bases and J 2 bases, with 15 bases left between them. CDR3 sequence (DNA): TGTGCCAGCAGCCCCTCGCCCGGGGGGAACTATGGCTACACCTTC. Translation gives CASSPSPGGNYGYTF.